A single sample is the source of the 16 T cell receptor beta chains below, sequenced in a study of early T cells in non-severe SARS-CoV-2 infection. TCRdb reprocessed the 5' RACE reads via MiXCR and lists one record per CDR3 protein. This table has tens of thousands of distinct CDR3 sequences, 10% to 15% appearing once. The sequencing sample was made of whole blood. Receptor source: an adult who was a healthcare worker with PCR-confirmed SARS-CoV-2 infection or an uninfected control (not recorded which).

There are many counts of this clonotype. The chain combines TRBV6-1 with TRBJ1-1; D is perhaps TRBD1 (6 bases). Germline CDR1 MNHNS, CDR2 SASEGT. The CDR3 spans 12 residues. The germline V and J ends were trimmed by 8 bases and 5 bases, with 12 bases remaining between them. The CDR3 coding sequence is TGTGCCAGCGATACAGGGTTAACTGAAGCTTTCTTT. It specifies CASDTGLTEAFF.

At least ten counts were recorded for this clonotype. The J gene is TRBJ2-4, the V gene TRBV11-2; D gene uncertain. Germline V CDR1 and CDR2: SGHAT, FQNNGV. The CDR3 has 15 residues. Trimming took 2 bases from V and 3 from J, leaving 11 bases between them. The chain's CDR3 is CASSLSYHGKNIQYF. The CDR3 bases are TGTGCCAGCAGCTTATCTTATCACGGCAAAAACATTCAGTACTTC.

This clonotype has a count of ten or more. V is TRBV12-3 or TRBV12-4 and J is TRBJ1-2; 9 bases fit TRBD1. The CDR3 is 14 amino acids. Trimming took 6 bases from V and 6 from J; bases not matched to a gene: 8. The CDR3 protein is CASRPGTGSHGYTF. The CDR3 bases are TGTGCCAGCAGGCCCGGGACAGGGTCCCATGGCTACACCTTC.

This clonotype was detected ten times or more. The chain joins TRBV19 to TRBJ1-5, with D perhaps matching TRBD1 (5 bases). Trimming left V 4 bases short and J 0 bases short, with 13 bases between. The CDR3 consists of 16 residues. Germline values: CDR1 LNHDA, CDR2 SQIVND (reference sequence). The CDR3 DNA is TGTGCCAGTAGTACAAGACAGCGGACTAGCAATCAGCCCCAGCATTTT. As protein: CASSTRQRTSNQPQHF.

This clonotype was seen ten or more times. The rearrangement joins TRBV7-8 to TRBJ2-5; no firm D call. V lost 0 bases and J lost 2, with 10 bases in between. Germline CDR1 is SGHVS and CDR2 is FQNEAQ. The CDR3 is 15 amino acids. CDR3 amino acids: CASSLALLPQETQYF. The DNA for the CDR3 is TGTGCCAGCAGCTTAGCCCTCCTGCCTCAAGAGACCCAGTACTTC. Using reference TRBV7-8 and TRBJ2-5 for the parts outside the CDR3, the full variable domain is GAGVSQSPRYKVAKRGQDVALRCDPISGHVSLFWYQQALGQGPEFLTYFQNEAQLDKSGLPSDRFFAERPEGSVSTLKIQRTQQEDSAVYLCASSLALLPQETQYFGPGTRLLVL.

The V and J genes are TRBV6-2 or TRBV6-3 and TRBJ2-3; the match to TRBD2 covers 12 bases. This CDR3 spans 15 amino acids. Germline V lookup: CDR1 MNHEY, CDR2 SVGEGT. With 3 bases clipped from V and 3 bases from J, the junction kept 1 base outside the gene matches. CDR3 nucleotide sequence: TGTGCCAGCAGTTATGGACTAGCGGGAACAGATACGCAGTATTTT. It is translated as CASSYGLAGTDTQYF.

The rearrangement links TRBV7-2 to TRBJ2-7, with a weak D call TRBD1 (5 bases). Trimming shortened V by 8 bases and J by 0 bases, and 11 bases separated the two germline ends. Germline V gene lookup returns CDR1 SGHTA and CDR2 FQGNSA. The CDR3 is 13 amino acids. DNA of the CDR3: TGTGCCAGCGGACCCAGGGTCTCCTACGAGCAGTACTTC. Translating it yields CASGPRVSYEQYF.

The chain uses TRBV19 and TRBJ1-1, with D perhaps matching TRBD1 (5 bases). Germline CDR1 and CDR2: LNHDA and SQIVND (reference sequence). This CDR3 contains 13 residues. With 5 bases removed from V and 3 bases from J, the gap between germline ends came to 10 bases. The CDR3 region has the DNA TGTGCCAGTAGTGGGGCGAGGCACACTGAAGCTTTCTTT. This translates into CASSGARHTEAFF.

This clonotype has at least ten counts. V usage is TRBV2 and J usage is TRBJ1-1; 8 positions agree with TRBD1. Per the germline V gene, CDR1 is SNHLY and CDR2 is FYNNEI. This CDR3 spans 13 amino acids. V lost 10 bases, J lost 0 bases, and 4 bases stayed unmatched. CDR3 bases: TGTGCCACCAGGACAGGGATGAACACTGAAGCTTTCTTT. Encoded protein: CATRTGMNTEAFF.

This clonotype was detected many times. The chain recombines TRBV6-4 with TRBJ1-1, with a tentative D call TRBD1 (5 bases). The V gene lost 5 bases and the J gene lost 2 bases, with 21 bases spanning the gap. CDR1 MRHNA and CDR2 SNTAGT come from the germline V gene. The CDR3 totals 17 residues. CDR3: CASSQNWGRGINTEAFF. The CDR3 region has the DNA TGTGCCAGCAGTCAAAATTGGGGCCGGGGGATAAACACTGAAGCTTTCTTT.

This clonotype was recorded at least ten times. The rearrangement uses TRBV19 and TRBJ1-2; weak D call: TRBD1 (5 bases). CDR3 length equals 14 residues. Trimming removed 11 bases at V and 4 bases at J, with 20 bases between. CDR1 and CDR2 from the germline V gene are LNHDA and SQIVND (reference sequence). The CDR3 spells CASATGVFVYGYTF. The CDR3 nucleotides are TGTGCCTCAGCAACGGGGGTTTTTGTCTATGGCTACACCTTC.

The rearrangement links TRBV7-9 to TRBJ1-1, with D hard to call. Germline V gene sequence: CDR1 SEHNR, CDR2 FQNEAQ (reference sequence). The length of the CDR3 is 15 residues. V shed 5 bases and J shed 11 bases, with 24 bases lying between them. The chain's CDR3 is CASSARGETHLGAFF. The CDR3 DNA reads as TGTGCCAGCAGCGCCCGCGGCGAGACCCACTTAGGGGCTTTCTTT. The whole variable domain, filled in from reference TRBV7-9 and TRBJ1-1, reads DTGVSQNPRHKITKRGQNVTFRCDPISEHNRLYWYRQTLGQGPEFLTYFQNEAQLEKSRLLSDRFSAERPKGSFSTLEIQRTEQGDSAMYLCASSARGETHLGAFFGQGTRLTVV.

Many counts were recorded for this clonotype. The V call is TRBV14, the J call TRBJ2-7, with TRBD1 matching over 7 bases. CDR1 is SGHDN, CDR2 FVKESK, per germline. Losses at the gene ends were 0 bases for V and 6 bases for J; bases not matched to a gene: 2. This CDR3 comprises 13 residues. CDR3 DNA: TGTGCCAGCAGCCAAGATTCAGGGGGCGAGCAGTACTTC. Its translation is CASSQDSGGEQYF.

A few counts support this clonotype. The rearrangement joins TRBV7-9 to TRBJ2-1, with D uncertain. The CDR3 loop spans 13 amino acids. The V and J ends lost 5 bases and 5 bases respectively, with 10 bases between them. Looked up from germline, CDR1 is SEHNR and CDR2 is FQNEAQ (reference sequence). The CDR3 reads CASSAPDDNEQFF. The CDR3 nucleotides read TGTGCCAGCAGCGCCCCGGACGACAATGAGCAGTTCTTC.

The chain joins TRBV11-2 to TRBJ2-3; D not resolved. Germline V gene sequence: CDR1 SGHAT, CDR2 FQNNGV. The CDR3 is 16 residues long. With 5 bases removed from V and 7 bases from J, the gap between germline ends came to 22 bases. As DNA, the CDR3 is TGTGCCAGCAGCCAACGCTTCCCGCGAGGAAGACATACGCAGTATTTT. This encodes CASSQRFPRGRHTQYF.

This clonotype has a count of ten or more. In DNA, the CDR3 is TGTGCCAGCAGTTATACGCGGGCTCAGCCCCAGCATTTT. As protein: CASSYTRAQPQHF. V gene TRBV6-6 combines with J gene TRBJ1-5; D is undetermined. V was shortened by 3 bases and J by 6 bases, with 9 bases between the two germline ends. Germline V gives CDR1 MNHNY, CDR2 SVGAGI (reference sequence). The CDR3 sequence is 13 residues long.